The 10 T cell receptor beta chains in this list originate from one sample, sequenced in a study of T cell responses to AZD1222 COVID-19 vaccine. TCRdb's copy holds only in-frame clones and misses some; the assay was immunoSEQ multiplex PCR. Of approximately 150,000 clones in the sample, approximately 86% were seen once. Sample: peripheral blood, taken on day 0 of AZD1222 vaccination. These receptors were taken from an adult in good health.

V and J are TRBV28 and TRBJ1-5; D gene uncertain. Germline V gives CDR1 MDHEN, CDR2 SYDVKM. The CDR3 loop spans 14 amino acids. V was shortened by 8 bases and J by 2 bases, with 13 bases between the two germline ends. CDR3 nucleotide sequence: TGTGCCAGCCGTGCGGGATGGGGCAATCAGCCCCAGCATTTT. This sequence encodes CASRAGWGNQPQHF.

The chain has TRBV7-9 and TRBJ2-5; maybe TRBD2 (6 bases). Trimming took off 4 bases at V and 7 bases at J, with 10 bases between the two ends. Germline-derived CDR1 and CDR2 are SEHNR and FQNEAQ (reference sequence). This CDR3 is built from 12 residues. DNA for the CDR3: TGTGCCAGCAGCTCCGCCGGGAGGACCCAGTACTTC. This gives the protein CASSSAGRTQYF.

V usage is TRBV12-3 or TRBV12-4 and J usage is TRBJ2-7, with a tentative D call TRBD1 (6 bases). The CDR3 is made up of 12 amino acids. Between the trimmed V and J ends, which lost 5 bases and 4 bases, there was a span of 9 bases. The CDR3 DNA follows: TGTGCCAGCAGTGATGGACAGTACGAGCAGTACTTC. Protein product: CASSDGQYEQYF.

The chain has TRBV19 and TRBJ2-7; D is possibly TRBD2 (5 bases). Trimming left V 5 bases short and J 7 bases short, with 18 bases between. This CDR3 is built from 14 residues. Germline V gene sequence: CDR1 LNHDA, CDR2 SQIVND (reference sequence). This CDR3 is CASSPDLSTWEQYF. CDR3 bases: TGTGCCAGTAGTCCGGACTTATCCACATGGGAGCAGTACTTC.

The rearrangement joins TRBV7-9 to TRBJ1-1, with unresolved D. CDR1 is SEHNR, CDR2 FQNEAQ, per germline (reference sequence). This CDR3 contains 13 residues. Trimming shortened V by 2 bases and J by 7 bases, and 11 bases separated the two germline ends. CDR3 bases: TGTGCCAGCAGCTTATCCGAGGCGTTTGAAGCTTTCTTT. It specifies CASSLSEAFEAFF.

V and J are TRBV5-1 and TRBJ2-4; unclear D gene. CDR1 is SGHRS, CDR2 YFSETQ, per germline. The CDR3 sequence is 13 residues long. Trimming left V 4 bases short and J 7 bases short, with 12 bases between. For the CDR3, the DNA is TGCGCCAGCAGCCCATCCAAAGGGAACATTCAGTACTTC. Amino acid sequence: CASSPSKGNIQYF.

The gene calls are TRBV30 and TRBJ2-7; tentatively, D is TRBD2 (5 bases). Germline loops: CDR1 GTSNPN, CDR2 SVGIG (reference sequence). The CDR3 contains 12 residues. V lost 8 bases to trimming and J lost 3 bases, with 14 bases between them. DNA for the CDR3: TGTGCCATCCGGGGTGAGAACTACGAGCAGTACTTC. This gives the protein CAIRGENYEQYF.

J is TRBJ1-1 and V is TRBV21-1. TRBV21-1 is assigned pseudogene status. CDR3 length equals 12 residues. The CDR3, as DNA: TGTGCCAGACGGGAGGGCGGGACTGAAGCTTTCTTT. Its protein product is CARREGGTEAFF.

The chain is built from TRBV6-2 or TRBV6-3 and TRBJ2-7, with D possibly matching TRBD2 (6 bases). The CDR3 covers 14 residues. V was cut by 6 bases and J by 6 bases, with 18 bases left in between. Germline CDR1 and CDR2: MNHEY and SVGEGT. The CDR3 sequence is CASSLYGGPGEQYF. CDR3 nucleotide sequence: TGTGCCAGCAGCCTTTACGGAGGGCCGGGCGAGCAGTACTTC.

This chain links TRBV5-1 with TRBJ1-3; no clear D. The germline CDR1 and CDR2 sequences are SGHRS and YFSETQ. V gave up 4 bases and J gave up 1 base, with 12 bases separating them. There are 15 residues in the CDR3. The CDR3 DNA reads TGCGCCAGCAGCCCGGACGGATATTCTGGAAACACCATATATTTT. Residues: CASSPDGYSGNTIYF.